The present T cell receptor beta chain was sequenced within a study of cytomegalovirus exposure and HLA in healthy donors. At the level of the study: The roughly 130 validation repertoires, a later analysis reported, used the same platform as the 600 to 850 repertoires from the first cohort. Whole-study results and caveats: There were approximately 150 TCR beta chains listed as cytomegalovirus-associated.

On this clone: The antigen is not known.

Generated by immunoSEQ multiplex PCR, the TCRdb table keeps only in-frame clones and is missing some. In the table there are a few hundred thousand clones, just over 85% of which are singletons. Material: PBMCs. The source of this sequence is a woman younger than 30 in good health and CMV-seronegative.

CDR3 nucleotide sequence: TGCAGCGTTGTAAAAGATACGCAGTATTTT. This gives the protein CSVVKDTQYF. V is TRBV29-1 and J is TRBJ2-3; no clear D. Germline loops: CDR1 SQVTM, CDR2 ANQGSEA. The CDR3 is 10 amino acids. With 4 bases removed from V and 5 bases from J, the gap between germline ends came to 4 bases.